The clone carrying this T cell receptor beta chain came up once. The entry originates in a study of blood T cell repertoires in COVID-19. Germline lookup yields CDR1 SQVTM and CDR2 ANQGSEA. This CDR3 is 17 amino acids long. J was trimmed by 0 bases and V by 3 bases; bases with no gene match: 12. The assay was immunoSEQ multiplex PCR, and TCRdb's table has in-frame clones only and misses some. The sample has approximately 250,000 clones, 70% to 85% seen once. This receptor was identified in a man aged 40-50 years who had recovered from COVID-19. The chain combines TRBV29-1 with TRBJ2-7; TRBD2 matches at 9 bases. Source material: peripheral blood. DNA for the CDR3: TGCAGCGTTGAGTCACGCGCTAGCGGGGCCCCCTCCTACGAGCAGTACTTC. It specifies CSVESRASGAPSYEQYF.